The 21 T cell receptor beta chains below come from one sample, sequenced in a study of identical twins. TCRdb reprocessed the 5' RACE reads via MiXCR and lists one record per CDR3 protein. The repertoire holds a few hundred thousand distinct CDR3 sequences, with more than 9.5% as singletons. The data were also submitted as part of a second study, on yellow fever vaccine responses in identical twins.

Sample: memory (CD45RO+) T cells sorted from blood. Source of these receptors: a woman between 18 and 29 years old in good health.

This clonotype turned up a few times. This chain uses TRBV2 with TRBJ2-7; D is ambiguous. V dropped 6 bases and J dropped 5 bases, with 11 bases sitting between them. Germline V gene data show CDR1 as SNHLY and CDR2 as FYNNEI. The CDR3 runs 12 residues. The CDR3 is CASRNKVDEQYF. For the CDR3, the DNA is TGTGCCAGCAGGAATAAAGTCGACGAGCAGTACTTC.

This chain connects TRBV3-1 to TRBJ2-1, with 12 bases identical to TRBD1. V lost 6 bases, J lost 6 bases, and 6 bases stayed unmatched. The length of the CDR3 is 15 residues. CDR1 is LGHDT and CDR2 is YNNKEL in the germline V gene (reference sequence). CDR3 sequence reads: CASSQRGQGANEQFF. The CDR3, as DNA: TGTGCCAGCAGTCAGAGGGGACAGGGGGCCAATGAGCAGTTCTTC.

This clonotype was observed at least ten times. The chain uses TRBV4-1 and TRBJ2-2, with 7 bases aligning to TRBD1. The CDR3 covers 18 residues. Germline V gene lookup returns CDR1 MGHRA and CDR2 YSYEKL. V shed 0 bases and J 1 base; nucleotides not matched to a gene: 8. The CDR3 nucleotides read TGCGCCAGCAGCCAAGAAGGAACAGGGGCACTGAACACCGGGGAGCTGTTTTTT. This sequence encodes CASSQEGTGALNTGELFF.

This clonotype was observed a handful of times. In DNA, the CDR3 is TGCGCCAGCAGTTGGACGAGCGGTGCTCTCTACGAGCAGTACTTC. It is translated as CASSWTSGALYEQYF. This chain joins TRBV5-1 and TRBJ2-7; D is possibly TRBD2 (5 bases). The germline CDR1 and CDR2 sequences are SGHRS and YFSETQ. The CDR3 runs 15 residues. The V gene lost 5 bases and the J gene lost 3 bases, with 18 bases spanning the gap.

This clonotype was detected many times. The CDR3 spells CASSGGFGQGTYEQYF. In DNA form, the CDR3 reads TGTGCCAGCAGCGGGGGGTTTGGACAGGGGACTTACGAGCAGTACTTC. The chain is built from TRBV9 and TRBJ2-7; the match to TRBD1 covers 9 bases. Germline CDR1 reads SGDLS; CDR2 reads YYNGEE. Trimming took 3 bases from V and 4 from J; bases not matched to a gene: 11. CDR3 length: 16 residues.

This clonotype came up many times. The CDR3 is CASSLQAGDDTQYF. The CDR3 region has the DNA TGCGCCAGCAGCTTGCAGGCAGGAGATGATACGCAGTATTTT. J is TRBJ2-3 and V is TRBV5-1; D call uncertain. The CDR3 sequence is 14 residues long. Germline CDR1 and CDR2: SGHRS and YFSETQ. V was cut by 1 base and J by 6 bases, with 12 bases left in between.

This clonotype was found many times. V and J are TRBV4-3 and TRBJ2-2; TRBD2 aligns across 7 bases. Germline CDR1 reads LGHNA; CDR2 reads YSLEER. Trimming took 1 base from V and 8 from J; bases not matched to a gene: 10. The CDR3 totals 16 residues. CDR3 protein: CASSQGLASATGELFF. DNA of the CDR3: TGCGCCAGCAGCCAAGGACTAGCCTCGGCAACTGGGGAGCTGTTTTTT.

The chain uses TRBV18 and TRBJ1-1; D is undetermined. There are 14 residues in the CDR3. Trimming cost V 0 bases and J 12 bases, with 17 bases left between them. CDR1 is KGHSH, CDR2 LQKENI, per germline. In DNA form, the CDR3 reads TGTGCCAGCTCACCACCTACTTCTGAAATGGGAACTTTCTTT. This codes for CASSPPTSEMGTFF.

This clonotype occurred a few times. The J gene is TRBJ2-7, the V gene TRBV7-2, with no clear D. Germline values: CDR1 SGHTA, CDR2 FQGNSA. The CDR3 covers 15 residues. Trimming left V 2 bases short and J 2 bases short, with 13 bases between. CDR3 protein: CASSLRSEFTYEQYF. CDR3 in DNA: TGTGCCAGCAGCTTACGCTCAGAATTCACCTACGAGCAGTACTTC.

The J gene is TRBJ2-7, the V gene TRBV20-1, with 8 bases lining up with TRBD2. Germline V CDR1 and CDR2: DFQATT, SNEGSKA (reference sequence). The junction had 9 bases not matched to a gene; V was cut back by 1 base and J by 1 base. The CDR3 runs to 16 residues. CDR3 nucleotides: TGCAGTGCTAGAGTTGCGGAGCGGGAGTTTTCCTACGAGCAGTACTTC. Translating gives CSARVAEREFSYEQYF.

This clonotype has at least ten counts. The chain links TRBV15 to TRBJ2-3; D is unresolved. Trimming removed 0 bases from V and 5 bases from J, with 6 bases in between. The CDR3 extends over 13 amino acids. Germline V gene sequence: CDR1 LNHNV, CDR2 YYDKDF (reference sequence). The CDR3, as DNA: TGTGCCACCAGCAGAGATCCGCGAGATACGCAGTATTTT. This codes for CATSRDPRDTQYF.

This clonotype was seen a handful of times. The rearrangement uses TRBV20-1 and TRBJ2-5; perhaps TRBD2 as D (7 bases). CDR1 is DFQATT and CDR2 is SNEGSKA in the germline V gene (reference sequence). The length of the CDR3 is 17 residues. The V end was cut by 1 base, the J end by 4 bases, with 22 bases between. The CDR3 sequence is CSARVRGASVSVETQYF. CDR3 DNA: TGCAGTGCTAGAGTACGGGGGGCCTCCGTGTCTGTAGAGACCCAGTACTTC.

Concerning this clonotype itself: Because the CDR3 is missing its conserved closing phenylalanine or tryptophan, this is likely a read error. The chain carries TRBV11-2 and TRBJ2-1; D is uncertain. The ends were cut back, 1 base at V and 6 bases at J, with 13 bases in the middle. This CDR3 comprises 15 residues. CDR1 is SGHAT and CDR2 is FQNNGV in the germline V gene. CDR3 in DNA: TGTGCCAGCAGCTTAGGTATGGGTAAAGGCAATGAGCAGTTCCTC. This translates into CASSLGMGKGNEQFL.

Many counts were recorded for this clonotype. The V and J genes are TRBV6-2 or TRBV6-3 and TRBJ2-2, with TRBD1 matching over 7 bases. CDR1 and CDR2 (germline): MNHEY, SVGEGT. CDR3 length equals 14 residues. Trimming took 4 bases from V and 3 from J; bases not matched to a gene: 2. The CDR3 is CASSSQGDTGELFF. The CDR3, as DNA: TGTGCCAGCAGTTCTCAGGGGGACACCGGGGAGCTGTTTTTT.

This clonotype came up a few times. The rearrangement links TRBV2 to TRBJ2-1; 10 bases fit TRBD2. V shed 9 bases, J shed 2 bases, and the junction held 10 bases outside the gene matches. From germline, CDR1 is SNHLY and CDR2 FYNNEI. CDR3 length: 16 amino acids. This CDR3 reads CARRTGLAKTYNEQFF. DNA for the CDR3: TGTGCCAGGAGAACGGGACTAGCGAAGACCTACAATGAGCAGTTCTTC.

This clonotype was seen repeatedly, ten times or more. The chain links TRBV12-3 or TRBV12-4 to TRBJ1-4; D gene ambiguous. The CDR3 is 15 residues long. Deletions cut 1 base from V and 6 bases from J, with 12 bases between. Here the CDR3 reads CASSLGRGTDEKLFF. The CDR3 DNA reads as TGTGCCAGCAGTTTAGGACGAGGAACCGATGAAAAACTGTTTTTT.

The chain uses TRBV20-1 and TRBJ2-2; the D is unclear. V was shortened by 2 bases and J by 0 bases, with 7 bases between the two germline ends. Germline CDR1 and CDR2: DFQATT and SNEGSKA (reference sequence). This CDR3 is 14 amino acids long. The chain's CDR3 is CSARKSSNTGELFF. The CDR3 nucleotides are TGCAGTGCTAGAAAGTCCTCGAACACCGGGGAGCTGTTTTTT.

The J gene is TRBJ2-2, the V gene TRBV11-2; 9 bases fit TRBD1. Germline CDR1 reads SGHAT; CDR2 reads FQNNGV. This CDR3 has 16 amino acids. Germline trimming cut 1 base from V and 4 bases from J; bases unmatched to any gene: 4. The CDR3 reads CASSLGDRVITGELFF. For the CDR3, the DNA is TGTGCCAGCAGCTTAGGGGACAGGGTGATCACCGGGGAGCTGTTTTTT.

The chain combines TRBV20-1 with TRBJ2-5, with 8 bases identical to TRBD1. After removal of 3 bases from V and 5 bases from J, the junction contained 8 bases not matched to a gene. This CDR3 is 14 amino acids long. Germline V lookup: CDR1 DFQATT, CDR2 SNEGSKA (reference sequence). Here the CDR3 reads CSARVPRGHETQYF. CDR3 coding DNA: TGCAGTGCTAGGGTCCCCAGGGGGCACGAGACCCAGTACTTC.

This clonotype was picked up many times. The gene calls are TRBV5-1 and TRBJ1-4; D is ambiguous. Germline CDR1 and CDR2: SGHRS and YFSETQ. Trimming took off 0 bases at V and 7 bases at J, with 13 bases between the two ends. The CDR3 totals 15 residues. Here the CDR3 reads CASSLALQQSEKLFF. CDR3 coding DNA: TGCGCCAGCAGCTTGGCCTTACAGCAGAGTGAAAAACTGTTTTTT.

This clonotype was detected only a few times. The CDR3 spells CATQTRAYEQYF. The CDR3, as DNA: TGTGCCACCCAGACTAGAGCCTACGAGCAGTACTTC. J is TRBJ2-7 and V is TRBV2; maybe TRBD2 (6 bases). The germline gives CDR1 SNHLY, CDR2 FYNNEI. Trimming removed 10 bases at V and 2 bases at J, with 12 bases between. CDR3 length equals 12 residues.